This T cell receptor (beta chain) was retrieved from a study of T cells in Graves' hyperthyroidism and ophthalmopathy. The study, taken as a whole, reports: It was a median approximately 6.9 months before onset that the model predicted ophthalmopathy.

Newly diagnosed hyperthyroidism patients aged 18 to 65 years had disease lasting under 2 months. V lost 3 bases, J lost 2 bases, and 18 bases stayed unmatched. The CDR3 runs to 19 residues. Germline V gene lookup returns CDR1 SNHLY and CDR2 FYNNEI. Amplification yielded TCR beta CDR3 regions, with RNA transcripts as the source. The HTBI primer set was used in a first-round RT-PCR of the TCR CDR3. TCRdb called the multiplex PCR reads again in MiXCR, with one record for every CDR3 protein. The table has roughly 840,000 distinct CDR3 sequences, around 39% seen once. This clonotype was detected only a few times. Its target is not known.

Sequencing was carried out using blood. V is TRBV2 and J is TRBJ1-1; TRBD1 aligns across 7 bases. The receptor comes from a man aged 18 to 35 with Graves' hyperthyroidism. CDR3 sequence: CASSEFPRDSLGGNTEAFF. The DNA for the CDR3 is TGTGCCAGCAGTGAGTTCCCCCGGGACAGTCTAGGAGGTAACACTGAAGCTTTCTTT.